This T cell receptor (beta chain) was captured in a study of breast tumors, draining lymph nodes, adjacent tissues listed by TCRdb under 2016. Broadly, across the study: In breast cancer patients, the study compared the TCR beta repertoires of tumor, adjacent nontumor tissue and axillary lymph nodes. In human breast cancer, the study set out to evaluate how tumor, surrounding tissue and draining lymph node repertoires relate to one another and whether T cells may move between these sites.

The reads were generated on an Illumina HiSeq 2000. TCR beta chain libraries were generated through multiplex PCR amplification. High-throughput sequencing was used to analyze the amplified TCR beta chain products. TCRdb reworked the public reads: Q25 trimming with fastp, MiXCR clone assembly, productive beta chains retained. Duplicate CDR3 protein sequences are folded into a single record with the most common DNA and genes. For this sample there are approximately 180,000 distinct CDR3 sequences; approximately 33% appear just once. Jointly, the top ten make up approximately 3.9% of the sample. The axillary draining lymph nodes of breast cancer patients were the source of the lymph node samples. Concerning this clonotype itself: Its cognate antigen has yet to be identified. This may be a read error, as it is one base from a much larger clone.

The CDR3, from cysteine to phenylalanine, totals 14 residues. The retained sequence is limited to the CDR3, 42 bases, with the frame set at the first base. The germline V gene (reference sequence) sets CDR1 to DFQATT and CDR2 to SNEGSKA. Beyond this particular receptor, the publication reports: The study presented the conclusion that tumor T cells originate in lymph nodes as consistent with a hypothesis, not as something directly demonstrated. Tumor T-cell repertoires showed less diversity than lymph node repertoires and more diversity than nontumor tissue repertoires, and tumor T-cell repertoires showed preferential V and J gene usage. The data were judged consistent with most tumor T cells deriving from the lymph node and then expanding within tumor tissue. The similarity between tumor and nontumor tissue repertoires was significantly greater in luminal-like breast cancer than in basal-like breast cancer.

The chain employs TRBV20-1 and TRBJ2-1; perhaps TRBD1 is the D gene, with 6 bases matching. This clonotype originated in a female donor with breast cancer. Some clones in this sample may be carry-over from other donors' samples. Sample: axillary lymph node tissue. The CDR3 protein sequence reads: CSARDGGRYTEQFF. In nucleotides, the sequence is TGCAGTGCTAGAGATGGGGGCCGATACACTGAGCAGTTCTTC.